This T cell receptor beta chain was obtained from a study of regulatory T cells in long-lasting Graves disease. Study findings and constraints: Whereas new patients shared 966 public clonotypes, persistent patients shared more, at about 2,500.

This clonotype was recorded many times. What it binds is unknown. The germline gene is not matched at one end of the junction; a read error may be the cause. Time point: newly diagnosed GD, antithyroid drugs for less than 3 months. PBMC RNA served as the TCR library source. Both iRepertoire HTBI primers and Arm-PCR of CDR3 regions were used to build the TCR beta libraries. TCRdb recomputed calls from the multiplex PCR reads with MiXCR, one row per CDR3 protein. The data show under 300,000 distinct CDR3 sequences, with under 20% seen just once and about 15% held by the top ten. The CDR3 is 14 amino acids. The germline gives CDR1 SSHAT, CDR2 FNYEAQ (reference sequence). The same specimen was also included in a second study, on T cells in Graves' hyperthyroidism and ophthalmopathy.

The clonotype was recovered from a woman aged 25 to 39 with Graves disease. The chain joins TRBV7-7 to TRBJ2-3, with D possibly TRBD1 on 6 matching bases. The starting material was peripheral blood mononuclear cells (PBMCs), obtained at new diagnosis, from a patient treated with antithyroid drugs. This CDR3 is CASSLGGPTDTQYF. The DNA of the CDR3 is TGTGCTAGCAGCTTAGGGGGACCCACAGATACGCAGTATTTT.